The 32 T cell receptor beta chains below come from one sample, sequenced in a study of regulatory T cells in long-lasting Graves disease (dated by TCRdb to the early 2020s). Library preparation employed multiplex PCR. Sequencing took place on an Illumina HiSeq 4000. TCR beta libraries were built with iRepertoire HTBI primers and Arm-PCR amplification of CDR3 regions. TCRdb itself trimmed the public reads at Q25 with fastp, ran MiXCR and retained productive beta chains. Rows are combined by CDR3 protein, so each entry shows the most common genes and DNA. The sample has some 370,000 distinct CDR3 sequences on record, around 23% of them singletons. The top ten clones comprise around 30% of the sample. In light of the paper, this sample's time point label describes: persistent/refractory GD, antithyroid drugs over 5 years with positive TRAb. For both TCR sequencing and RNA sequencing, RNA was extracted from PBMCs in TRIzol.

The material was peripheral blood mononuclear cells (PBMCs), obtained when the disease was refractory, from a patient treated with antithyroid drugs. The receptors stem from a woman in her 40s with Graves disease. Donor details come from another sample of the same person, matched by shared clones.

This clonotype was observed at least ten times. The genes are TRBV7-9 and TRBJ1-3, with TRBD1 as a possible D gene (5 bases). V lost 5 bases and J 2 bases, leaving 13 bases between the germline ends. This CDR3 has 15 amino acids. Germline CDR1 reads SEHNR; CDR2 reads FQNEAQ (reference sequence). For the CDR3, the DNA is TGTGCCAGCAGCGTGGACGGGGGAACTGGAAACACCATATATTTT. This sequence encodes CASSVDGGTGNTIYF.

This clonotype was found a few times. The genes are TRBV4-1 and TRBJ1-5; D ambiguous. The CDR3 has 13 residues. In germline, CDR1 is MGHRA, CDR2 YSYEKL. The V end was cut by 3 bases, the J end by 6 bases, with 9 bases between. DNA for the CDR3: TGCGCCAGCAGCCACGGTGCCGCTCAGCCCCAGCATTTT. Encoded protein: CASSHGAAQPQHF.

This clonotype was recorded many times. V usage is TRBV7-3 and J usage is TRBJ1-1, with unresolved D. The CDR3 is 14 residues long. Trimming cost V 2 bases and J 1 base, with 8 bases left between them. Germline values: CDR1 SGHTA, CDR2 FQGTGA. CDR3 protein: CASSLAQKNTEAFF. CDR3 DNA: TGTGCCAGCAGCTTAGCACAGAAGAACACTGAAGCTTTCTTT.

This clonotype came up many times. The chain links TRBV6-9 to TRBJ2-7; D is unresolved. CDR3 length: 12 amino acids. V lost 6 bases to trimming and J lost 2 bases, with 8 bases between them. Germline V gene data show CDR1 as MNHGY and CDR2 as SVAAGI. CDR3 sequence (DNA): TGTGCCAGCAGCTACTATACCTACGAGCAGTACTTC. Its translation: CASSYYTYEQYF.

The chain combines TRBV19 with TRBJ1-1; D remains ambiguous. The germline V gene encodes CDR1 LNHDA and CDR2 SQIVND (reference sequence). CDR3 length equals 14 residues. V lost 6 bases and J lost 5, with 16 bases in between. The chain's CDR3 is CASSRNGGWTEAFF. The CDR3 DNA is TGTGCCAGTAGCCGGAATGGCGGGTGGACTGAAGCTTTCTTT.

This clonotype has a count of ten or more. The chain links TRBV6-1 to TRBJ1-5; D uncertain. The CDR3 loop spans 14 amino acids. Per the germline V gene, CDR1 is MNHNS and CDR2 is SASEGT. Trimming cost V 6 bases and J 0 bases, with 9 bases left between them. The CDR3 reads CASRELISNQPQHF. The DNA for the CDR3 is TGTGCCAGCAGAGAACTGATTAGCAATCAGCCCCAGCATTTT.

This clonotype has at least ten counts. The rearrangement uses TRBV15 and TRBJ1-5; D gene uncertain. The CDR3 runs 16 residues. In germline, CDR1 is LNHNV, CDR2 YYDKDF (reference sequence). V was cut by 1 base and J by 0 bases, with 10 bases left in between. The CDR3: CATSRGYGGSNQPQHF. CDR3 DNA: TGTGCCACCAGCAGAGGTTACGGAGGTAGCAATCAGCCCCAGCATTTT.

This clonotype was observed many times. As DNA, the CDR3 is TGCAGCGTTGATTCCCGTCACCCCCCAGAGACCCAGTACTTC. Amino acid sequence: CSVDSRHPPETQYF. This chain connects TRBV29-1 to TRBJ2-5, with D hard to call. This CDR3 contains 14 residues. Trimming shortened V by 3 bases and J by 4 bases, and 15 bases separated the two germline ends. Germline assignment: CDR1 SQVTM and CDR2 ANQGSEA.

The J gene is TRBJ2-2, the V gene TRBV6-2 or TRBV6-3; 10 positions agree with TRBD1. Germline V gene data show CDR1 as MNHEY and CDR2 as SVGEGT. The V segment lost 6 bases and the J segment 4 bases; nucleotides outside the gene matches: 5. The CDR3 runs 15 residues. The CDR3 spells CASRVDRGLTGELFF. CDR3 bases: TGTGCCAGCAGGGTAGACAGGGGGCTCACCGGGGAGCTGTTTTTT.

This chain links TRBV7-3 with TRBJ2-2, with TRBD2 identical over 15 bases. The V segment lost 5 bases and the J segment 7 bases; nucleotides outside the gene matches: 14. This CDR3 is 19 amino acids long. CDR1 and CDR2 from the germline V gene are SGHTA and FQGTGA. The CDR3 loop reads CASSPGLAGGIPYGGELFF. CDR3 in DNA: TGTGCCAGCAGCCCCGGACTAGCGGGAGGGATCCCCTACGGCGGGGAGCTGTTTTTT.

This clonotype has only a few counts. V is TRBV29-1 and J is TRBJ2-2, with D maybe TRBD1 (6 bases). The V gene lost 3 bases and the J gene lost 4 bases, with 6 bases spanning the gap. CDR1 and CDR2 (germline): SQVTM, ANQGSEA. There are 12 residues in the CDR3. CDR3 sequence: CSVETGTGELFF. In DNA, the CDR3 is TGCAGCGTTGAGACAGGCACCGGGGAGCTGTTTTTT.

This clonotype was detected a few times. One base away lies a much larger clone, so this may be a sequencing read error. The rearrangement uses TRBV6-1 and TRBJ2-2; D is uncertain. The germline gives CDR1 MNHNS, CDR2 SASEGT. V lost 2 bases and J 3 bases, leaving 4 bases between the germline ends. The CDR3 has 13 amino acids. The DNA of the CDR3 is TGTGCCAGCAGTGAATCTGACACCGGGGAGCTGTTTTTT. It translates to CASSESDTGELFF.

This clonotype was picked up many times. This rearrangement joins TRBV28 to TRBJ1-5; maybe TRBD1 (6 bases). V was trimmed by 6 bases and J by 3 bases, leaving 15 bases between them. CDR3 length: 15 residues. CDR1 is MDHEN, CDR2 SYDVKM, per germline. Here the CDR3 DNA reads TGTGCCAGCAGCAGGACGGGGGGCTACAATCAGCCCCAGCATTTT. Translating gives CASSRTGGYNQPQHF.

The V gene is TRBV7-3, the J gene TRBJ2-2; 10 nucleotides align to TRBD2. V was pared by 1 base and J by 7 bases, with 9 bases of the junction left unmatched. Germline V gene sequence: CDR1 SGHTA, CDR2 FQGTGA. CDR3 length equals 17 residues. This CDR3 reads CASSLIPSGRGGGELFF. The CDR3 nucleotides read TGTGCCAGCAGCTTAATTCCTAGCGGGAGAGGCGGCGGGGAGCTGTTTTTT.

The V call is TRBV10-3, the J call TRBJ1-5, with D uncertain. The CDR3 runs 13 residues. Germline CDR1 is ENHRY and CDR2 is SYGVKD. With 0 bases removed from V and 7 bases from J, the gap between germline ends came to 7 bases. CDR3 DNA sequence: TGTGCCATCAGTGAGTCGATGATGCAGCCCCAGCATTTT. This sequence encodes CAISESMMQPQHF.

This clonotype was counted many times. The rearrangement joins TRBV7-8 to TRBJ2-7, with unresolved D. From germline, CDR1 is SGHVS and CDR2 FQNEAQ. V was clipped by 1 base and J by 2 bases, with 21 bases between them. The CDR3 loop spans 18 amino acids. CDR3 sequence reads: CASSLGTWVSIYPYEQYF. The CDR3 DNA is TGTGCCAGCAGCTTAGGTACTTGGGTGTCCATTTACCCCTACGAGCAGTACTTC.

The count of this clonotype is one. The chain's CDR3 is CSAREGQLRTDTQYF. In DNA form, the CDR3 reads TGCAGTGCTAGAGAGGGACAGTTAAGGACAGATACGCAGTATTTT. This rearrangement joins TRBV20-1 to TRBJ2-3, with 7 bases aligning to TRBD1. This CDR3 has 15 amino acids. The trim removed 0 bases at V and 3 bases at J, leaving 6 bases unmatched. From germline, CDR1 is DFQATT and CDR2 SNEGSKA (reference sequence).

The chain carries TRBV5-1 and TRBJ2-6; D is unclear. The CDR3 length is 15 residues. Between the trimmed V and J ends, which lost 4 bases and 2 bases, there was a span of 10 bases. Germline CDR1 SGHRS, CDR2 YFSETQ. CDR3: CASSPSRTGANVLTF. The CDR3, as DNA: TGCGCCAGCAGCCCATCAAGGACTGGGGCCAACGTCCTGACTTTC.

This clonotype was counted at least ten times. The V gene is TRBV12-3 or TRBV12-4, the J gene TRBJ2-7, with TRBD1 identical over 9 bases. CDR3 length equals 14 residues. Unmatched junction bases numbered 6, after V lost 6 bases and J lost 3 bases. CDR3 amino acids: CASSRGQGIYEQYF. DNA for the CDR3: TGTGCCAGCAGCCGAGGACAGGGGATCTACGAGCAGTACTTC.

This clonotype was observed a few times. The genes are TRBV25-1 and TRBJ1-6; D is ambiguous. Trimming removed 5 bases at V and 10 bases at J, with 18 bases between. Germline V CDR1 and CDR2: MGHDK, SYGVNS. The CDR3 length is 15 residues. CDR3 residues: CASSYGVAGRSPLHF. As DNA, the CDR3 is TGTGCCAGCAGTTACGGAGTGGCCGGCAGATCACCCCTCCACTTT.

This clonotype was found a few times. V usage is TRBV2 and J usage is TRBJ2-5, with 8 positions matching TRBD2. The J call may be in error: the DNA end matches TRBJ2-1 better. CDR1 and CDR2 (germline): SNHLY, FYNNEI. The CDR3 extends over 13 amino acids. The CDR3 spells CASTLGLANEQFF. In DNA form, the CDR3 reads TGTGCCAGCACCTTAGGACTAGCAAATGAGCAGTTCTTC.

This clonotype showed up just a few times. This rearrangement joins TRBV2 to TRBJ1-2; D is uncertain. The CDR3 covers 13 residues. The V gene lost 10 bases and the J gene lost 2 bases, with 14 bases spanning the gap. The germline gives CDR1 SNHLY, CDR2 FYNNEI. The CDR3 bases are TGTGCCAACTTACAGCGTCTCAACTATGGCTACACCTTC. Protein product: CANLQRLNYGYTF.

This clonotype was detected only once. This CDR3 is CASSHSDRALTDTQYF. The CDR3 nucleotides read TGTGCCAGCAGCCACAGCGATCGGGCCCTCACAGATACGCAGTATTTT. The V gene is TRBV2, the J gene TRBJ2-3, with D unclear. Trimming took 6 bases from V and 2 from J, leaving 18 bases between them. Germline lookup yields CDR1 SNHLY and CDR2 FYNNEI. The CDR3 runs to 16 residues.

This clonotype occurred a few times. CDR3 protein: CASRGVISVNYGYTF. The DNA for the CDR3 is TGTGCCAGCAGGGGGGTGATATCCGTTAACTATGGCTACACCTTC. The chain is built from TRBV6-1 and TRBJ1-2, with D possibly matching TRBD1 (5 bases). The ends were cut back, 6 bases at V and 1 base at J, with 15 bases in the middle. The CDR3 length is 15 residues. Germline V lookup: CDR1 MNHNS, CDR2 SASEGT.

This clonotype was counted at least ten times. The chain combines TRBV29-1 with TRBJ1-3; D not resolved. CDR1 and CDR2 from the germline V gene are SQVTM and ANQGSEA. Trimming shortened V by 1 base and J by 4 bases, and 8 bases separated the two germline ends. This CDR3 spans 13 amino acids. The CDR3 spells CSVEVGYGNTIYF. In nucleotides, the CDR3 is TGCAGCGTTGAAGTGGGGTACGGAAACACCATATATTTT.

A word on this clonotype: A clone one base away is much larger, so this may be a read error. J is TRBJ1-2 and V is TRBV20-1; D gene unclear. Germline V gives CDR1 DFQATT, CDR2 SNEGSKA (reference sequence). The CDR3 has 13 residues. The CDR3 sequence: CRAREKAGYGYTF. The CDR3 DNA sequence: TGCAGAGCTAGAGAGAAAGCAGGCTATGGCTACACCTTC.

The chain is built from TRBV29-1 and TRBJ2-2; D not resolved. The CDR3 length is 14 residues. V lost 7 bases, J lost 1 base, and 13 bases lay in between. The germline gives CDR1 SQVTM, CDR2 ANQGSEA. The CDR3: CSGGLSVNTGELFF. CDR3 nucleotides: TGCAGCGGGGGATTATCTGTGAACACCGGGGAGCTGTTTTTT.

There are many counts of this clonotype. This sequence joins TRBV29-1 and TRBJ2-2; TRBD2 matches 7 bases. The CDR3 consists of 15 residues. V lost 6 bases and J lost 0; bases outside the gene matches: 7. The germline gives CDR1 SQVTM, CDR2 ANQGSEA. The CDR3 bases are TGCAGCGTGGCGGTGACTAGCACGAACACCGGGGAGCTGTTTTTT. Translated, it gives CSVAVTSTNTGELFF.

This clonotype was recorded a few times. V gene TRBV10-2 combines with J gene TRBJ2-2; D is unresolved. V lost 3 bases and J lost 4, with 12 bases in between. CDR1 is WSHSY, CDR2 SAAADI, per germline. The CDR3 runs 15 residues. The CDR3 DNA reads as TGCGCCAGCAGTGAAATGACACTATTCACCGGGGAGCTGTTTTTT. The encoded protein is CASSEMTLFTGELFF.

This clonotype was picked up many times. The chain has TRBV2 and TRBJ1-5, with TRBD1 matching 8 bases. The CDR3 consists of 15 residues. CDR1 and CDR2 (germline): SNHLY, FYNNEI. With 7 bases clipped from V and 0 bases from J, the junction kept 5 bases outside the gene matches. The CDR3 loop is CASKTGGTSNQPQHF. Here the CDR3 DNA reads TGTGCCAGCAAAACAGGGGGAACTAGCAATCAGCCCCAGCATTTT.

This clonotype has at least ten counts. The V and J genes are TRBV2 and TRBJ2-3; D unclear. There are 17 residues in the CDR3. Germline CDR1 and CDR2: SNHLY and FYNNEI. Trimming pared 7 bases from V and 2 bases from J, leaving 22 bases between. Written as DNA, the CDR3 is TGTGCCAGCATCCACGGAACCTTAGGTCGAAACACAGATACGCAGTATTTT. Protein: CASIHGTLGRNTDTQYF.

The chain joins TRBV27 to TRBJ2-3; 7 nucleotides agree with TRBD2. The CDR3 covers 15 residues. CDR1 MNHEY and CDR2 SMNVEV come from the germline V gene (reference sequence). The V and J ends lost 5 bases and 2 bases, in that order; junction bases with no gene match: 7. DNA of the CDR3: TGTGCCAGCAGTCCCCGCGGGAGCCCCACAGATACGCAGTATTTT. It codes for CASSPRGSPTDTQYF.